These 15 T cell receptor beta chains share one sample of origin, sequenced in a study of shared T cell receptors in the human thymus. Assay: immunoSEQ multiplex PCR; the TCRdb copy retains only in-frame clones and omits some. The sample holds 500,000 to 750,000 clones, around nine tenths seen once. These data were also reused for a study on human thymus T cells.

The sample consisted of thymocytes. Source of these receptors: a boy less than two years old with a congenital heart defect.

The chain recombines TRBV6-1 with TRBJ1-3; D is undetermined. This CDR3 contains 16 residues. Germline V gene sequence: CDR1 MNHNS, CDR2 SASEGT. V lost 3 bases and J lost 4, with 16 bases in between. This CDR3 reads CASSERAALGGNTIYF. In DNA form, the CDR3 reads TGTGCCAGCAGTGAGAGGGCTGCCTTGGGGGGAAACACCATATATTTT.

V gene TRBV12-5 combines with J gene TRBJ2-1, with TRBD2 identical over 16 bases. The CDR3 runs to 19 residues. The V gene's germline CDR1 is LGHNT and CDR2 FRNRAP. V trimming: 6 bases; J trimming: 10 bases; junction bases outside the gene matches: 18. CDR3 sequence reads: CASGPFPSGTSGRAGEQFF. DNA for the CDR3: TGTGCTAGTGGACCTTTCCCGTCCGGGACTAGCGGGAGGGCTGGAGAGCAGTTCTTC.

As concerns this clone: The conserved closing phenylalanine or tryptophan is absent in this CDR3, likely reflecting a read error. Because the CDR3's place on the DNA is in doubt, the DNA is left out and the CDR3 is given as listed by TCRdb. The V and J genes are TRBV5-1 and TRBJ2-7; no DNA check was done on the table's D call, TRBD2. The CDR3 spans 9 residues, counting both ends. Germline CDR1 SGHRS, CDR2 YFSETQ. This CDR3 is CASSWGTPN.

This chain uses TRBV4-3 with TRBJ2-5; unclear D gene. This CDR3 region has 13 residues. Germline assignment: CDR1 LGHNA and CDR2 YSLEER. The V end was cut by 1 base, the J end by 3 bases, with 6 bases between. The CDR3 is CASSQVPEETQYF. CDR3 bases: TGCGCCAGCAGCCAAGTGCCGGAAGAGACCCAGTACTTC.

V usage is TRBV6-6 and J usage is TRBJ2-5, with 8 nucleotides matching TRBD2. In germline, CDR1 is MNHNY, CDR2 SVGAGI (reference sequence). CDR3 length: 15 amino acids. Trimming took 1 base from V and 1 from J; bases not matched to a gene: 2. The CDR3 loop is CASSYWLAGQETQYF. The CDR3 region has the DNA TGTGCCAGCAGTTACTGGCTAGCGGGCCAAGAGACCCAGTACTTC.

The chain employs TRBV2 and TRBJ1-2; 8 bases match TRBD1. V lost 5 bases, J lost 6 bases, and 8 bases stayed unmatched. The germline gives CDR1 SNHLY, CDR2 FYNNEI. This CDR3 is 14 amino acids long. CDR3 bases: TGTGCCAGCAGTCCGGACAGGGCAGGGGATGGCTACACCTTC. This translates into CASSPDRAGDGYTF.

This chain connects TRBV30 to TRBJ2-7, with a tentative D call TRBD2 (5 bases). CDR1 is GTSNPN and CDR2 is SVGIG in the germline V gene (reference sequence). The CDR3 runs to 13 residues. Between the trimmed V and J ends, which lost 3 bases and 5 bases, there was a span of 14 bases. CDR3 nucleotide sequence: TGTGCCTGGAGCGCCAATAGCGTGAACGAGCAGTACTTC. Its protein product is CAWSANSVNEQYF.

The V call is TRBV4-1, the J call TRBJ2-2; no clear D. The CDR3 is 16 residues long. Trimming stripped 1 base from V and 0 bases from J, with 9 bases between. In germline, CDR1 is MGHRA, CDR2 YSYEKL. CDR3 nucleotide sequence: TGCGCCAGCAGCCAAGGGAACACAGCGAACACCGGGGAGCTGTTTTTT. Translation gives CASSQGNTANTGELFF.

The chain employs TRBV14 and TRBJ2-7; 11 bases align to TRBD2. V dropped 1 base and J dropped 4; count of bases not matched to a gene: 3. The germline V gene has CDR1 SGHDN and CDR2 FVKESK. This CDR3 spans 15 amino acids. The CDR3 DNA reads TGTGCCAGCAGCCAAGGTAGCGGGGGGGGTTACGAGCAGTACTTC. Protein product: CASSQGSGGGYEQYF. The full variable domain, in which reference TRBV14 and TRBJ2-7 provide the parts outside the CDR3, is EAGVTQFPSHSVIEKGQTVTLRCDPISGHDNLYWYRRVMGKEIKFLLHFVKESKQDESGMPNNRFLAERTGGTYSTLKVQPAELEDSGVYFCASSQGSGGGYEQYFGPGTRLTVT.

The rearrangement links TRBV9 to TRBJ2-5; D gene unclear. Germline-derived CDR1 and CDR2 are SGDLS and YYNGEE. V was pared by 1 base and J by 5 bases, with 6 bases between. CDR3 length equals 12 residues. The CDR3 loop is CASSVSQETQYF. CDR3 bases: TGTGCCAGCAGCGTATCCCAGGAGACCCAGTACTTC.

The gene calls are TRBV13 and TRBJ2-1, with D tentatively TRBD1 (7 bases). The CDR3 consists of 16 residues. CDR1 PRHDT and CDR2 FYEKMQ come from the germline V gene (reference sequence). Trimming pared 4 bases from V and 6 bases from J, leaving 19 bases between. The CDR3 region has the DNA TGTGCCAGCAGCTCAAACCGACAGGGAGGAGGCAATGAGCAGTTCTTC. This codes for CASSSNRQGGGNEQFF.

This sequence joins TRBV7-2 and TRBJ2-1; 10 nucleotides agree with TRBD2. From germline, CDR1 is SGHTA and CDR2 FQGNSA. The CDR3 totals 15 residues. V lost 6 bases and J lost 6; bases outside the gene matches: 8. The CDR3 sequence: CASSKGLAVPNEQFF. CDR3 in DNA: TGTGCCAGCAGTAAAGGACTAGCGGTCCCCAATGAGCAGTTCTTC.

The V gene is TRBV6-5, the J gene TRBJ2-1; tentatively, D is TRBD2 (5 bases). V shed 3 bases and J shed 5 bases, with 17 bases lying between them. The CDR3 sequence is 16 residues long. Germline V gene data show CDR1 as MNHEY and CDR2 as SVGAGI. The CDR3: CASSYGVGVANNEQFF. CDR3 bases: TGTGCCAGCAGTTATGGGGTGGGAGTCGCTAACAATGAGCAGTTCTTC.

This clone was detected once. V is TRBV12-5 and J is TRBJ2-2, with D maybe TRBD1 (6 bases). Trimming took off 2 bases at V and 0 bases at J, with 7 bases between the two ends. The CDR3 loop spans 15 amino acids. CDR1 and CDR2 (germline): LGHNT, FRNRAP. Written as DNA, the CDR3 is TGTGCTAGTGGTTTGTGGACAGCGAACACCGGGGAGCTGTTTTTT. Amino acid sequence: CASGLWTANTGELFF.

Only a few counts were recorded for this clone. This rearrangement joins TRBV27 to TRBJ2-6; TRBD1 aligns across 7 bases. The germline V gene encodes CDR1 MNHEY and CDR2 SMNVEV (reference sequence). CDR3 length: 17 residues. The junction had 10 bases not matched to a gene; V was cut back by 7 bases and J by 1 base. The CDR3 DNA reads as TGTGCCAGCACTAGACAGGGAGTCCTTTCTGGGGCCAACGTCCTGACTTTC. This translates into CASTRQGVLSGANVLTF.